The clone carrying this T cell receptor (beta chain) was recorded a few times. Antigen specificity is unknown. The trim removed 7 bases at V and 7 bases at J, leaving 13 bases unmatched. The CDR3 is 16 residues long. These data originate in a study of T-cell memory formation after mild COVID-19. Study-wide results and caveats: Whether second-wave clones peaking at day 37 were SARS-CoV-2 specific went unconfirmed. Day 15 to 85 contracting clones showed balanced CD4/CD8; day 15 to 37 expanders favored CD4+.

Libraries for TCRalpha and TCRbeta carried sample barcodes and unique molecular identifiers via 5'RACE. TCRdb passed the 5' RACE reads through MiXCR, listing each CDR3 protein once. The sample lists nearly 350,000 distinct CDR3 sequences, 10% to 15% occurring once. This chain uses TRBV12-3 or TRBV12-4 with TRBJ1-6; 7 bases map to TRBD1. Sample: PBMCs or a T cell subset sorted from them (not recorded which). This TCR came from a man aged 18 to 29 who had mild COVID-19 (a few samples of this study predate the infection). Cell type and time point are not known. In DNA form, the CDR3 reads TGTGCCAGCACCTATGGGACAGTGACGTACAATTCACCCCTCCACTTT. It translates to CASTYGTVTYNSPLHF.